The 10 T cell receptor beta chains given below trace back to one sample, sequenced in a study of cytomegalovirus exposure and HLA in healthy donors. Sequencing used immunoSEQ multiplex PCR; TCRdb keeps in-frame clones, though not all of them. Here the sample spans a few hundred thousand clones, roughly 88% being singletons. Sequencing was carried out using PBMCs. The receptors shown here come from a man aged 25-45 years in good health and CMV-seronegative.

The chain links TRBV6-6 to TRBJ1-6; 9 bases match TRBD1. V shed 4 bases, J shed 8 bases, and the junction held 3 bases outside the gene matches. The CDR3 covers 14 residues. Looked up from germline, CDR1 is MNHNY and CDR2 is SVGAGI (reference sequence). For the CDR3, the DNA is TGTGCCAGCAGTTTTGGGACAGGGTATTCACCCCTCCACTTT. Amino acids: CASSFGTGYSPLHF.

Only one count was recorded for this clone. The J gene is TRBJ2-2, the V gene TRBV5-4; D may be TRBD2 (6 bases). Between the trimmed V and J ends, which lost 2 bases and 5 bases, there was a span of 10 bases. Per the germline V gene, CDR1 is SGHNT and CDR2 is YYREEE (reference sequence). The CDR3 sequence is 14 residues long. The CDR3 sequence: CASSFRLATGELFF. CDR3 coding DNA: TGTGCCAGCAGCTTCCGTCTAGCGACCGGGGAGCTGTTTTTT.

The CDR3 DNA reads TGCGCCAGCAGCTTGGTTCCAGATGCCTACGAGCAGTACTTC. It is translated as CASSLVPDAYEQYF. The chain couples TRBV5-1 to TRBJ2-7; no clear D gene. Germline V lookup: CDR1 SGHRS, CDR2 YFSETQ. CDR3 length equals 14 residues. The V end lost 0 bases, the J end lost 2 bases, and 9 bases lay between the germline ends.

This clone was observed at least ten times. CDR3 sequence reads: CASRRTGQGPTEAFF. CDR3 coding DNA: TGTGCCAGCAGGCGAACGGGTCAGGGTCCCACTGAAGCTTTCTTT. The chain links TRBV6-1 to TRBJ1-1, with a weak D call TRBD1 (5 bases). Germline CDR1 and CDR2: MNHNS and SASEGT. The V gene lost 6 bases and the J gene lost 4 bases, with 18 bases spanning the gap. The CDR3 is 15 amino acids.

The J gene is TRBJ2-1, the V gene TRBV5-4; D may be TRBD2 (6 bases). CDR1 SGHNT and CDR2 YYREEE come from the germline V gene (reference sequence). The V end lost 2 bases, the J end lost 0 bases, and 9 bases lay between the germline ends. The CDR3 is 15 residues long. In nucleotides, the CDR3 is TGTGCCAGCAGCTTTGACGGGGGCTCCTACAATGAGCAGTTCTTC. Its protein is CASSFDGGSYNEQFF.

This chain uses TRBV6-6 with TRBJ2-2; D is unresolved. CDR1 is MNHNY, CDR2 SVGAGI, per germline (reference sequence). The V and J ends lost 0 bases and 3 bases respectively, with 11 bases between them. The length of the CDR3 is 16 residues. Here the CDR3 DNA reads TGTGCCAGCAGTTACTCTCCGTCAACGGACACCGGGGAGCTGTTTTTT. Translated: CASSYSPSTDTGELFF.

This chain connects TRBV7-9 to TRBJ1-1, with D possibly matching TRBD1 (6 bases). Trimming left V 4 bases short and J 1 base short, with 16 bases between. There are 16 residues in the CDR3. The V gene's germline CDR1 is SEHNR and CDR2 FQNEAQ (reference sequence). CDR3 nucleotides: TGTGCCAGCAGCTCTCCCCCGACAGGCTCGAACACTGAAGCTTTCTTT. This gives the protein CASSSPPTGSNTEAFF.

J is TRBJ1-3 and V is TRBV5-4, with D tentatively TRBD1 (6 bases). V was clipped by 0 bases and J by 0 bases, with 10 bases between them. The CDR3 is 16 amino acids. Looked up from germline, CDR1 is SGHNT and CDR2 is YYREEE (reference sequence). The DNA for the CDR3 is TGTGCCAGCAGCTTGGGACAGGCGAGCTCTGGAAACACCATATATTTT. It specifies CASSLGQASSGNTIYF. Using reference TRBV5-4 and TRBJ1-3 for the parts outside the CDR3, the full variable domain is ETGVTQSPTHLIKTRGQQVTLRCSSQSGHNTVSWYQQALGQGPQFIFQYYREEENGRGNFPPRFSGLQFPNYSSELNVNALELDDSALYLCASSLGQASSGNTIYFGEGSWLTVV.

In this sample, this clone turned up a few times. The rearrangement joins TRBV11-1 to TRBJ1-6; D unclear. CDR3 size: 15 residues. Germline CDR1 reads SGHAT; CDR2 reads FQDESV (reference sequence). V lost 6 bases and J 10 bases, leaving 19 bases between the germline ends. CDR3 amino acids: CASSLDRGTDSPLHF. The CDR3 DNA reads as TGTGCCAGCAGTCTCGACCGGGGTACGGACTCACCCCTCCACTTT.

The chain carries TRBV11-2 and TRBJ2-3; D may be TRBD1 (7 bases). This CDR3 comprises 16 residues. V was shortened by 5 bases and J by 4 bases, with 19 bases between the two germline ends. Germline CDR1 SGHAT, CDR2 FQNNGV. As DNA, the CDR3 is TGTGCCAGCAGCCCCAGGGGGGACGTCGCCCCAGATACGCAGTATTTT. Protein product: CASSPRGDVAPDTQYF.